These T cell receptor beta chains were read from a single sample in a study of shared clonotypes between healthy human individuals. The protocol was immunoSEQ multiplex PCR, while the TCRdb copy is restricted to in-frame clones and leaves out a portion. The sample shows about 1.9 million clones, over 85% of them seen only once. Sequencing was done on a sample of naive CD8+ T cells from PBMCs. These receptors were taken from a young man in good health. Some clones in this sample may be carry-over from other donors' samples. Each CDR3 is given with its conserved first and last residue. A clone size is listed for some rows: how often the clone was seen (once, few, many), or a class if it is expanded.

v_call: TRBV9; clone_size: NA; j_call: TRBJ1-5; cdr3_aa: CARGSPYQPQHF
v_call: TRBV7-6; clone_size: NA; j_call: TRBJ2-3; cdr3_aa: CASSLGREDTQYF
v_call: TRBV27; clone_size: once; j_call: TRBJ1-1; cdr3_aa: CASKDMNTEAFF
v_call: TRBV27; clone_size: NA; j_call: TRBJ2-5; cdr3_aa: CASRNLGAGHYGTQYF
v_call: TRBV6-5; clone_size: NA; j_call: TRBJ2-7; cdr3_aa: CASSYESGTGFYEQYF
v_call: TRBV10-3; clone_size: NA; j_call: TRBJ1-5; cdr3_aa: CAISNGANQPQHF
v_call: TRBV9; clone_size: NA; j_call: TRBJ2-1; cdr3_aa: CASSGGTNYNEQFF
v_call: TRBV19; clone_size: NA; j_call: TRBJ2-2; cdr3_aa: CASSIDRGPTGELFF
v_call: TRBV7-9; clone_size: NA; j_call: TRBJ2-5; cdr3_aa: CASSPTAGETQYF
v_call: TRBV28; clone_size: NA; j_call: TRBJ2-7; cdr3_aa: CASSDHAPGGEQYF
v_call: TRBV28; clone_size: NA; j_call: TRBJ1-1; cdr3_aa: CASSFTIRNTEAFF
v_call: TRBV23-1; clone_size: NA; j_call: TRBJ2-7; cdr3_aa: CASSHTGTEPYEQYF
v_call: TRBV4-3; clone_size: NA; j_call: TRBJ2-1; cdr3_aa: CASSETTSGGGFYNEQFF
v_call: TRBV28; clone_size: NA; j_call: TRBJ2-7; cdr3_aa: CASTLSLGGRAVDEQYF
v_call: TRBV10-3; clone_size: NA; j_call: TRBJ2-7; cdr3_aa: CAITDIGLLYEQYF
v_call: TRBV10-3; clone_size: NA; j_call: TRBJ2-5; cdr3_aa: CATSESHRVETQYF
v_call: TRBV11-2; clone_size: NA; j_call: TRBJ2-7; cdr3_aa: CASSLSPDRVSYEQYF
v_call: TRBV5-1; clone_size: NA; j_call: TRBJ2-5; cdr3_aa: CASSPITGRRETQYF
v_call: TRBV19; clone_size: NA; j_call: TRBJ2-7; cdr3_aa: CASNTGDGYYEQYF
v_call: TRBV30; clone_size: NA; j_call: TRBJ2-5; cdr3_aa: CAWREGLAGIWETQYF
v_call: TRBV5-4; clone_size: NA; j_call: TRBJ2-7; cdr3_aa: CASSGTPSSYEQYF
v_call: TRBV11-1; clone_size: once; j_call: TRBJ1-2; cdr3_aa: CASSSGTGSLYGYTF
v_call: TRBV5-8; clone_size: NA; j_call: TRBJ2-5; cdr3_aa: CASSQRTGQETQYF
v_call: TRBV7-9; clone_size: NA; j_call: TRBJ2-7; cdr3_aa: CASSLVTGESYEQYF
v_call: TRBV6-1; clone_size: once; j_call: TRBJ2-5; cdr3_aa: CASSATPGSQETQYF
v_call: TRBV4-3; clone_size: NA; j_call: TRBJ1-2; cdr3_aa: CASSPPGEGTGYTF
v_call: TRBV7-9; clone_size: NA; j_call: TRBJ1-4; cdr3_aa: CASRRQGSNGEKLFF
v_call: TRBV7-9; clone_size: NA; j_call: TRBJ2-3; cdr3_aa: CATIPIDTQYF
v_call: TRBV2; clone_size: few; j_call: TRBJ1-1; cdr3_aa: CASTEGQTEAFF
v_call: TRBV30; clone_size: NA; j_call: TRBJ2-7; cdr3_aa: CAWRRGDFARLRYEQYF
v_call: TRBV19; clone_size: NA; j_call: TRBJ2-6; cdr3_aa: CASSIPRGTVSGANVLTF
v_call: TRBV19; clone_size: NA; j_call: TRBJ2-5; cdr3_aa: CASSDRGSQETQYF
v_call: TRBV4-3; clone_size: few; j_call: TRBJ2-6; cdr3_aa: CASSQVVQGLGGTGANVLTF
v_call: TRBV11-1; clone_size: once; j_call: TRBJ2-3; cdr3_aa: CASSLLAGGITDTQYF
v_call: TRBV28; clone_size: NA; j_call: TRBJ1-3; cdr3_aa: CASSFGEGNTIYF
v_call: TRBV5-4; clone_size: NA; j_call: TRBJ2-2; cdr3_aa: CAGGDRNTGELFF
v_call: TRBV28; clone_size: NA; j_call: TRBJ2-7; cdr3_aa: CASSPSGPYEQYF
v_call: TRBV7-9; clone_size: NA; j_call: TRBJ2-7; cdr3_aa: CASSFWDSSYEQYF
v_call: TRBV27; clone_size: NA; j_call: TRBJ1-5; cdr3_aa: CASSFQGMSNQPQHF
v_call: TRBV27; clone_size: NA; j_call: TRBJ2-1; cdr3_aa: CASSVDRVWNEQFF
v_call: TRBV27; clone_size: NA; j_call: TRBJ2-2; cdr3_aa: CASSLSSGDITGELFF
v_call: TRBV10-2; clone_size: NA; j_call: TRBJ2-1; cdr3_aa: CASLGLAGNFNEQFF
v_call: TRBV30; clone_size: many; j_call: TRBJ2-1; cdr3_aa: CAWSVLWDEQFF
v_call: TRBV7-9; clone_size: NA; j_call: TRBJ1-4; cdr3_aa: CAGTGTGGAGSEKLFF
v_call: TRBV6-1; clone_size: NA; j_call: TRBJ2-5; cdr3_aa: CASSDGVTETQYF
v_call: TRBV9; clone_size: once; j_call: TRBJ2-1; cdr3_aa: CASSVGGSGRLDEQFF
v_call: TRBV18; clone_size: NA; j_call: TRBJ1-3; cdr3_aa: CASSQGQGPGNTIYF
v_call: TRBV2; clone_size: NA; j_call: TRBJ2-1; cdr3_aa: CAGRGLDNEQFF
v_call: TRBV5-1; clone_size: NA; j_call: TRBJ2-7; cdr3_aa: CASSWTGTDTYEQYF
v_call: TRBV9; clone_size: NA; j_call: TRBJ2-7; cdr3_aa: CASSGSPTGEQYF
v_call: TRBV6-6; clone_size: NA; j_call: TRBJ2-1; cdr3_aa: CASSYPPLLRRNEQFF
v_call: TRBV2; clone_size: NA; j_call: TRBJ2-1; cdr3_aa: CARGDRNEQFF
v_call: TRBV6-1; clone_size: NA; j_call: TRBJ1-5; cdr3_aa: CASSESLKGARQPQHF
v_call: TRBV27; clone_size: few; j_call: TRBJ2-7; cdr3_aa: CASSLQSTSYEQYF
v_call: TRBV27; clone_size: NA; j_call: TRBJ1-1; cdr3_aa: CASSLASNTEAFF
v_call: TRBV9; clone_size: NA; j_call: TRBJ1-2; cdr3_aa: CASSGQGANYGYTF
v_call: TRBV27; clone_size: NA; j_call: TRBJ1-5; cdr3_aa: CASSLSRSNQPQHF
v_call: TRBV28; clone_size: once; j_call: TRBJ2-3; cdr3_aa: CASSLSPSGGTDTQYF
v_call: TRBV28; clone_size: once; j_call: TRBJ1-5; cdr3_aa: CASSLGPHSNQPQHF
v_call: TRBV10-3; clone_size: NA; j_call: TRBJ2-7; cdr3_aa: CATFDRDSPLEQYF